One sample yielded the 15 T cell receptor beta chains listed below, sequenced in a study of T cells in Graves' hyperthyroidism and ophthalmopathy. TCR beta CDR3 sequences were amplified from RNA transcripts. With the HTBI primer set, the TCR CDR3 went through a first round of RT-PCR. TCRdb re-derived calls from the multiplex PCR reads in MiXCR, one entry per CDR3 protein. The repertoire holds some 560,000 distinct CDR3 sequences, with 13% to 15% as singletons. Specimen: blood. These receptors all come from a woman in her forties with Graves' hyperthyroidism.

With regard to this clonotype: A much larger clone differs by one base, so this may be a read error. The rearrangement uses TRBV5-8 and TRBJ2-3; 9 bases match TRBD1. The J call may be in error: the DNA end matches TRBJ1-5 better. In germline, CDR1 is SGHTS, CDR2 YDEGEE. The CDR3 runs 15 residues. CDR3 sequence reads: CASSFGLTGGDTQHF. The CDR3 region has the DNA TGTGCCAGCAGCTTCGGATTGACAGGGGGAGATACGCAGCATTTT.

This clonotype was picked up many times. The chain combines TRBV27 with TRBJ2-7; 11 bases are a match to TRBD2. The V and J ends lost 6 bases and 3 bases, in that order; junction bases with no gene match: 7. The CDR3 contains 15 residues. Germline loops: CDR1 MNHEY, CDR2 SMNVEV (reference sequence). CDR3 sequence reads: CASRASSGRIYEQYF. The CDR3 DNA sequence: TGTGCCAGCAGAGCGTCTAGCGGGAGGATCTACGAGCAGTACTTC.

In this sample, this clonotype turned up many times. The chain recombines TRBV30 with TRBJ1-1; 7 positions agree with TRBD1. The junction had 6 bases not matched to a gene; V was cut back by 8 bases and J by 3 bases. Germline loops: CDR1 GTSNPN, CDR2 SVGIG (reference sequence). This CDR3 has 12 residues. The CDR3 DNA reads TGTGCCGGAAACAGGGGAGACACTGAAGCTTTCTTT. Translating gives CAGNRGDTEAFF.

The gene calls are TRBV4-1 and TRBJ1-2; 9 bases match TRBD1. Germline V CDR1 and CDR2: MGHRA, YSYEKL. CDR3 length: 15 amino acids. The junction had 6 bases not matched to a gene; V was cut back by 0 bases and J by 7 bases. CDR3 nucleotide sequence: TGCGCCAGCAGCCAAGATCGGGACAGGGCTGGTGGCTACACCTTC. Translating gives CASSQDRDRAGGYTF.

This clonotype came up a few times. The chain has TRBV27 and TRBJ2-7; no firm D call. V lost 4 bases to trimming and J lost 1 base, with 8 bases between them. The germline V gene has CDR1 MNHEY and CDR2 SMNVEV (reference sequence). The CDR3 is 13 residues long. The CDR3 coding sequence is TGTGCCAGCAGTTCTTCTAGATCCTACGAGCAGTACTTC. Its translation is CASSSSRSYEQYF.

The CDR3 spells CASSLRMGNTGELFF. DNA for the CDR3: TGTGCCAGCAGCTTAAGGATGGGGAACACCGGGGAGCTGTTTTTT. The chain recombines TRBV7-6 with TRBJ2-2; D not certain. V dropped 2 bases and J dropped 1 base, with 8 bases sitting between them. The CDR3 totals 15 residues. Germline V CDR1 and CDR2: SGHVS, FNYEAQ.

This clonotype was seen only a few times. The rearrangement uses TRBV10-1 and TRBJ2-1; D is ambiguous. The CDR3 covers 15 residues. Trimming shortened V by 1 base and J by 0 bases, and 7 bases separated the two germline ends. CDR1 WNHNN and CDR2 SYGVQD come from the germline V gene (reference sequence). CDR3 loop: CASSELRISYNEQFF. In nucleotides, the CDR3 is TGCGCCAGCAGTGAGTTGCGTATCTCCTACAATGAGCAGTTCTTC.

There are many counts of this clonotype. The gene calls are TRBV20-1 and TRBJ2-3; TRBD1 is a possible D gene (6 bases). Germline-derived CDR1 and CDR2 are DFQATT and SNEGSKA (reference sequence). The CDR3 has 15 residues. The V end was cut by 5 bases, the J end by 6 bases, with 21 bases between. CDR3 sequence (DNA): TGCAGTGCTGGCTCCTTAGGACAGCCCCCCGATACGCAGTATTTT. As protein: CSAGSLGQPPDTQYF.

The chain uses TRBV12-3 or TRBV12-4 and TRBJ1-1; D remains ambiguous. This CDR3 has 10 amino acids. Trimming removed 1 base from V and 11 bases from J, with 5 bases in between. CDR3 amino acids: CASSLDRAFF. CDR3 bases: TGTGCCAGCAGTTTAGATCGGGCTTTCTTT.

This chain uses TRBV6-1 with TRBJ2-7; unclear D gene. The CDR3 loop spans 15 amino acids. Deletions cut 10 bases from V and 5 bases from J, with 24 bases between. Germline V lookup: CDR1 MNHNS, CDR2 SASEGT. This CDR3 is CATDSLDRAPHEQYF. The CDR3 DNA sequence: TGTGCCACCGACTCCCTGGATAGGGCCCCCCACGAGCAGTACTTC.

This clonotype has at least ten counts. The rearrangement uses TRBV3-1 and TRBJ2-7; 8 positions agree with TRBD1. The CDR3 runs to 15 residues. Germline V gives CDR1 LGHDT, CDR2 YNNKEL (reference sequence). The junction had 6 bases not matched to a gene; V was cut back by 0 bases and J by 5 bases. The CDR3 nucleotides are TGTGCCAGCAGCCAAGATATGGCAGGGGGCGACGAGCAGTACTTC. This sequence encodes CASSQDMAGGDEQYF.

This clonotype was recorded at least ten times. This chain connects TRBV7-2 to TRBJ2-7; 11 positions agree with TRBD1. Per the germline V gene, CDR1 is SGHTA and CDR2 is FQGNSA. This CDR3 contains 16 residues. V lost 1 base, J lost 0 bases, and 2 bases stayed unmatched. CDR3 protein: CASSLGTGGDSYEQYF. In DNA, the CDR3 is TGTGCCAGCAGCTTAGGGACAGGGGGCGACTCCTACGAGCAGTACTTC.

This clonotype was recorded a few times. The chain employs TRBV7-2 and TRBJ2-1; either TRBD1 or TRBD2 may fit D (6 bases each). The V end was cut by 6 bases, the J end by 0 bases, with 12 bases between. The CDR3 is 15 amino acids. Germline lookup yields CDR1 SGHTA and CDR2 FQGNSA. The CDR3 region is CASRRGAGSYNEQFF. The DNA of the CDR3 is TGTGCCAGCAGGAGGGGGGCTGGCTCCTACAATGAGCAGTTCTTC.

The chain carries TRBV11-2 and TRBJ2-7, with D possibly TRBD2 on 6 matching bases. Trimming pared 5 bases from V and 0 bases from J, leaving 20 bases between. Germline V gene lookup returns CDR1 SGHAT and CDR2 FQNNGV. CDR3 length: 17 amino acids. DNA for the CDR3: TGTGCCAGCAGCCCCTCAGGATCGGGACTCCGCTCCTACGAGCAGTACTTC. This sequence encodes CASSPSGSGLRSYEQYF.

This clonotype was counted many times. This chain uses TRBV20-1 with TRBJ2-5; D call uncertain. The CDR3 totals 13 residues. Germline-derived CDR1 and CDR2 are DFQATT and SNEGSKA (reference sequence). The V end was cut by 1 base, the J end by 4 bases, with 10 bases between. CDR3 loop: CSARGSIIETQYF. CDR3 DNA: TGCAGTGCTAGAGGAAGTATCATAGAGACCCAGTACTTC.